What follows are 27 T cell receptor beta chains derived from one specimen sequenced in a study of cytomegalovirus exposure and HLA in healthy donors. Use of 60 Vbeta and 13 Jbeta primers characterized the PCR. Sequenced by immunoSEQ multiplex PCR; TCRdb stores in-frame clones only, minus some. The table lists some 220,000 clones, around four fifths of them singletons. The sample taken for sequencing was PBMCs. The receptors originated from a woman in her sixties or seventies in good health and CMV-seropositive.

This clone came up a few times. The chain couples TRBV10-3 to TRBJ1-3; D call uncertain. Per germline, CDR1 ENHRY and CDR2 SYGVKD. The germline V and J ends were trimmed by 6 bases and 0 bases, with 6 bases remaining between them. The CDR3 covers 13 residues. The CDR3 sequence: CAIRQPSGNTIYF. CDR3 in DNA: TGTGCCATCAGACAGCCCTCTGGAAACACCATATATTTT.

This sequence joins TRBV7-3 and TRBJ1-2; 8 positions match TRBD1. V lost 5 bases to trimming and J lost 8 bases; unmatched junction nucleotides: 7. The CDR3 runs 13 residues. The germline V gene has CDR1 SGHTA and CDR2 FQGTGA. CDR3 bases: TGTGCCAGCAGCCCGGGGGCAGGGGGCGGCTACACCTTC. It translates to CASSPGAGGGYTF.

This clone has only a few counts. The genes are TRBV14 and TRBJ2-5; D is possibly TRBD2 (6 bases). The assigned J gene may be wrong: the sequence end matches TRBJ2-7 better. The CDR3 runs 13 residues. Germline V lookup: CDR1 SGHDN, CDR2 FVKESK. CDR3 nucleotide sequence: TGTGCCAGCAGCCAAGGACTAGGGCTCGAGCAGTACTTC. Translating it yields CASSQGLGLEQYF.

The chain uses TRBV6-6 and TRBJ2-5; 9 positions agree with TRBD1. Gene TRBJ2-7 matches the end of the DNA better, so the J call may be wrong. Germline lookup yields CDR1 MNHNY and CDR2 SVGAGI (reference sequence). This CDR3 spans 14 amino acids. This chain's CDR3 is CASSPTGGTYEQYF. The DNA of the CDR3 is TGTGCCAGCAGCCCGACAGGGGGTACCTACGAGCAGTACTTC.

The chain recombines TRBV7-2 with TRBJ2-7, with 9 bases matching TRBD1. J was trimmed by 6 bases and V by 5 bases; bases with no gene match: 5. CDR1 is SGHTA, CDR2 FQGNSA, per germline. The CDR3 contains 13 residues. This chain's CDR3 is CASSQGQGGEQYF. DNA of the CDR3: TGTGCCAGCAGCCAGGGACAGGGAGGCGAGCAGTACTTC.

The gene calls are TRBV9 and TRBJ2-7; no firm D call. Trimming pared 4 bases from V and 5 bases from J, leaving 10 bases between. Germline V gives CDR1 SGDLS, CDR2 YYNGEE. This CDR3 contains 12 residues. The CDR3 region is CASSRGWNEQYF. CDR3 coding DNA: TGTGCCAGCAGCCGAGGCTGGAACGAGCAGTACTTC.

There are a few counts of this clone. The chain employs TRBV5-6 and TRBJ2-5; 8 nucleotides match TRBD2. Near its end, the DNA agrees better with TRBJ2-7, so the J call may be wrong. This CDR3 contains 17 residues. Germline CDR1 is SGHDT and CDR2 is YYEEEE. As DNA, the CDR3 is TGTGCCAGCAGCTCATGGGGAGATTTAGCGGGGACCTACGAGCAGTACTTC. As protein: CASSSWGDLAGTYEQYF.

The V and J genes are TRBV15 and TRBJ2-7; 12 bases agree with TRBD1. Germline CDR1 is LNHNV and CDR2 is YYDKDF (reference sequence). The CDR3 is 16 amino acids. The J segment lost 3 bases and the V segment lost 1 base, leaving 4 bases of the junction unmatched. Here the CDR3 DNA reads TGTGCCACCAGCAGAGGCGGGGACAGGGGGCTCTACGAGCAGTACTTC. Protein product: CATSRGGDRGLYEQYF.

This chain joins TRBV7-8 and TRBJ2-7; no firm D call. In germline, CDR1 is SGHVS, CDR2 FQNEAQ. V was clipped by 8 bases and J by 0 bases, with 8 bases between them. The CDR3 has 12 residues. The CDR3: CASSLSSYEQYF. CDR3 bases: TGTGCCAGCTCCCTAAGCTCCTACGAGCAGTACTTC.

The chain is built from TRBV7-6 and TRBJ2-7; weak D call: TRBD2 (5 bases). Germline V gene data show CDR1 as SGHVS and CDR2 as FNYEAQ. Trimming removed 5 bases at V and 8 bases at J, with 19 bases between. The CDR3 spans 14 residues. Here the CDR3 reads CASSAATAAGQQYF. CDR3 DNA sequence: TGTGCCAGCAGCGCCGCCACAGCGGCGGGCCAGCAGTACTTC.

The chain couples TRBV29-1 to TRBJ1-5; D possibly corresponds to TRBD1 (5 bases). The CDR3 has 13 amino acids. V lost 4 bases and J lost 6, with 13 bases in between. Per germline, CDR1 SQVTM and CDR2 ANQGSEA. The CDR3 here is CSVGRGLGQPQHF. The CDR3 nucleotides read TGCAGCGTTGGCCGGGGGTTGGGTCAGCCCCAGCATTTT. The variable domain in full, completed from reference TRBV29-1 and TRBJ1-5, reads SAVISQKPSRDICQRGTSLTIQCQVDSQVTMMFWYRQQPGQSLTLIATANQGSEATYESGFVIDKFPISRPNLTFSTLTVSNMSPEDSSIYLCSVGRGLGQPQHFGDGTRLSIL.

The rearrangement uses TRBV13 and TRBJ2-2; 8 bases line up with TRBD2. V shed 1 base, J shed 6 bases, and the junction held 4 bases outside the gene matches. Looked up from germline, CDR1 is PRHDT and CDR2 is FYEKMQ (reference sequence). There are 15 residues in the CDR3. The CDR3 spells CASSLAGRAAGELFF. The CDR3, as DNA: TGTGCCAGCAGCTTAGCCGGGAGGGCCGCCGGGGAGCTGTTTTTT.

In regard to this clone: In the same sample, other DNA sequences code for this CDR3. The rearrangement uses TRBV25-1 and TRBJ2-5; TRBD2 agrees at 14 bases. The V gene's germline CDR1 is MGHDK and CDR2 SYGVNS. The CDR3 length is 15 residues. The junction had 5 bases not matched to a gene; V was cut back by 5 bases and J by 6 bases. CDR3 sequence reads: CASSPGTSGRQTQYF. CDR3 in DNA: TGTGCCAGCAGTCCAGGGACTAGCGGGAGACAGACCCAGTACTTC.

This chain joins TRBV18 and TRBJ1-2; D unresolved. The CDR3 is 15 residues long. The germline V gene has CDR1 KGHSH and CDR2 LQKENI. Trimming shortened V by 2 bases and J by 0 bases, and 10 bases separated the two germline ends. CDR3 sequence: CASSPSSLANYGYTF. In nucleotides, the CDR3 is TGTGCCAGCTCACCATCCAGCCTAGCTAACTATGGCTACACCTTC.

V is TRBV5-1 and J is TRBJ2-7, with D possibly matching TRBD2 (5 bases). The germline CDR1 and CDR2 sequences are SGHRS and YFSETQ. The V end lost 0 bases, the J end lost 0 bases, and 13 bases lay between the germline ends. The CDR3 extends over 16 amino acids. The CDR3 sequence: CASSLDGSRDSYEQYF. In DNA, the CDR3 is TGCGCCAGCAGCTTGGATGGGAGCCGGGACTCCTACGAGCAGTACTTC. Full variable domain (rest looked up from reference TRBV5-1 and TRBJ2-7): KAGVTQTPRYLIKTRGQQVTLSCSPISGHRSVSWYQQTPGQGLQFLFEYFSETQRNKGNFPGRFSGRQFSNSRSEMNVSTLELGDSALYLCASSLDGSRDSYEQYFGPGTRLTVT.

The chain has TRBV30 and TRBJ1-4, with 8 bases matching TRBD1. CDR3 length: 14 residues. V lost 6 bases and J lost 2; bases outside the gene matches: 5. Germline V gene data show CDR1 as GTSNPN and CDR2 as SVGIG (reference sequence). In DNA form, the CDR3 reads TGTGCCTGTACAGGGGGGCTTACTAATGAAAAACTGTTTTTT. It yields the protein CACTGGLTNEKLFF.

V and J are TRBV5-1 and TRBJ1-4; D not certain. Looked up from germline, CDR1 is SGHRS and CDR2 is YFSETQ. V shed 4 bases and J shed 10 bases, with 17 bases lying between them. The CDR3 totals 14 residues. The CDR3 coding sequence is TGCGCCAGCAGCCCGGACTCCGCGCCTGGAAAACTGTTTTTT. Encoded protein: CASSPDSAPGKLFF.

This rearrangement joins TRBV7-2 to TRBJ1-2, with 10 bases matching TRBD1. The CDR3 contains 17 residues. Germline V gene lookup returns CDR1 SGHTA and CDR2 FQGNSA. The J segment lost 8 bases and the V segment lost 2 bases, leaving 14 bases of the junction unmatched. Written as DNA, the CDR3 is TGTGCCAGCAGCTTATCAAAAGGGACAGGGGTATCAGGAGGCTACACCTTC. This translates into CASSLSKGTGVSGGYTF.

The chain employs TRBV30 and TRBJ1-3; 7 positions match TRBD1. Germline lookup yields CDR1 GTSNPN and CDR2 SVGIG (reference sequence). V was clipped by 2 bases and J by 4 bases; unmatched bases: 11. The CDR3 consists of 16 residues. This chain's CDR3 is CAWSPGQYPLGNTIYF. In nucleotides, the CDR3 is TGTGCCTGGAGTCCGGGACAGTACCCTCTGGGAAACACCATATATTTT.

V is TRBV28 and J is TRBJ2-2; 9 bases are a match to TRBD1. Germline V gene sequence: CDR1 MDHEN, CDR2 SYDVKM. Unmatched junction bases numbered 9, after V lost 6 bases and J lost 4 bases. This CDR3 is 16 amino acids long. The CDR3 bases are TGTGCCAGCAGGAGTCCTGGACAGGGGATCACCGGGGAGCTGTTTTTT. Amino acids: CASRSPGQGITGELFF.

This chain joins TRBV5-1 and TRBJ2-5, with 13 bases identical to TRBD2. The V segment lost 5 bases and the J segment 5 bases; nucleotides outside the gene matches: 6. Germline CDR1 and CDR2: SGHRS and YFSETQ. The CDR3 totals 15 residues. The CDR3 protein is CASRPPGLAGETQYF. Written as DNA, the CDR3 is TGCGCCAGCAGACCTCCGGGACTAGCGGGGGAGACCCAGTACTTC.

V is TRBV4-2 and J is TRBJ2-1; 7 bases match TRBD1. The CDR3 contains 17 residues. With 0 bases clipped from V and 5 bases from J, the junction kept 10 bases outside the gene matches. CDR1 LGHNA and CDR2 YNFKEQ come from the germline V gene. This CDR3 is CASSQDWWAGGHNEQFF. The DNA of the CDR3 is TGTGCCAGCAGCCAAGATTGGTGGGCAGGGGGTCACAATGAGCAGTTCTTC.

V gene TRBV4-3 combines with J gene TRBJ2-5, with 10 bases that match TRBD2. CDR1 and CDR2 from the germline V gene are LGHNA and YSLEER. The CDR3 runs 15 residues. Trimming at V came to 3 bases and at J to 14 bases, leaving 15 bases not matched to a gene. The CDR3 here is CASSQETSGLFFLYF. The CDR3 coding sequence is TGCGCCAGCAGCCAGGAGACTAGCGGGCTCTTTTTTCTCTACTTC.

J is TRBJ2-7 and V is TRBV18; TRBD1 aligns across 11 bases. V lost 4 bases, J lost 6 bases, and 8 bases stayed unmatched. The CDR3 has 15 residues. Germline V gene lookup returns CDR1 KGHSH and CDR2 LQKENI. Here the CDR3 reads CASSHWTGGAPEQYF. In DNA, the CDR3 is TGTGCCAGCTCACACTGGACAGGGGGCGCCCCCGAGCAGTACTTC.

The rearrangement uses TRBV2 and TRBJ1-5; D is unclear. The ends were cut back, 3 bases at V and 1 base at J, with 7 bases in the middle. Germline loops: CDR1 SNHLY, CDR2 FYNNEI. The CDR3 is 14 amino acids. CDR3 sequence: CASSDRVSNQPQHF. Written as DNA, the CDR3 is TGTGCCAGCAGTGATCGGGTGAGCAATCAGCCCCAGCATTTT. Based on the CDR3 plus reference TRBV2 and TRBJ1-5, the full variable domain is EPEVTQTPSHQVTQMGQEVILRCVPISNHLYFYWYRQILGQKVEFLVSFYNNEISEKSEIFDDQFSVERPDGSNFTLKIRSTKLEDSAMYFCASSDRVSNQPQHFGDGTRLSIL.

This sequence joins TRBV7-2 and TRBJ1-5; D ambiguous. The germline gives CDR1 SGHTA, CDR2 FQGNSA. V lost 4 bases to trimming and J lost 4 bases, with 5 bases between them. The CDR3 runs 12 residues. The CDR3: CASSSLNQPQHF. The CDR3 DNA reads as TGTGCCAGCAGCTCCTTGAATCAGCCCCAGCATTTT.

The V gene is TRBV5-5, the J gene TRBJ2-2; the D gene is possibly TRBD2 (5 bases). The CDR3 covers 14 residues. The V end was cut by 4 bases, the J end by 6 bases, with 13 bases between. Germline CDR1 and CDR2: SGHKS and YYEKEE (reference sequence). The CDR3 region has the DNA TGTGCCAGCAGCCCAGGACTCGGGCCCGGGGAGCTGTTTTTT. As protein: CASSPGLGPGELFF.